This T cell receptor beta chain was sequenced for a study of identifying expanded T cells in peripheral blood (dated by TCRdb to between 2018 and 2021). General notes on the study: Technical replicates were generated by sequencing separate aliquots of the same genomic DNA pool, and four replicates were compared pairwise.

TCRbeta CDR3 regions were profiled with the immunoSEQ Assay using bias-controlled multiplex PCR amplification of genomic DNA. Regarding the original processing steps: To quantify the absolute abundance of each unique TCRbeta CDR3 region, the sequences were collapsed and filtered. Differential abundance was tested with a binomial (Fisher-equivalent) model and with a beta-binomial model adding time-dependent variance fitted from healthy donors. Clones with fewer than 5 combined templates were removed, and differential abundance was called for clones with a Benjamini-Hochberg FDR below 0.01. Using the form v = (b*log(k)+a)^2, the beta-binomial variance was modeled as a function of the total template count across the two samples. TCRdb's version of the immuneACCESS table is confined to in-frame rearrangements and falls short of the full clone set. An unresolved V gene accounts for under half of the shortfall where checked; the remainder is of unknown origin. V and J calls plus clone size are reproduced from that table; the DNA served to infer D and trimming. The sample table contains just under 65,000 clones; only one count was recorded for about 89% of them. The ten largest make up roughly 4.5% of the sample.

Deletion took 0 bases off V and 7 bases off J, with a span of 6 bases between the germline ends. The CDR3 contains 13 residues, cysteine and phenylalanine counted. The DNA shown is the 39-base CDR3, in frame from base 1. The germline V gene provides CDR1 ENHRY and CDR2 SYGVKD. During the collection period, no immune events, such as infections, were documented for the healthy donors. To calibrate time-dependent variance in a beta-binomial model of T-cell clone differential abundance, blood repertoires from healthy donors were used as a training cohort. There were roughly 10 healthy donors in the training cohort, of whom 3 were female and 7 were male. Donor ages ranged from about 29 to 70 years, with an average of approximately 43 years. Whole blood from each healthy donor was obtained from a commercial supplier and was collected at three time points about two weeks apart. For immunosequencing, genomic DNA was extracted from unsorted whole blood.

Paper-wide results and their limitations: Across all healthy donors, variance in clone template counts between approximately 2-week samples was found to increase significantly with total template count. Across all healthy-donor time intervals, the beta-binomial model significantly lowered both the number of clones called differentially abundant and the false-positive rate. It was expected by the authors that biological variance in healthy repertoires might increase further over much longer intervals, such as months to years. The binomial model flagged 0.95 to 1.5 differentially abundant clones between technical replicates but about 16 over around two weeks and 18 to 20 over around four weeks.

Worth noting for this clone: Which antigen it targets is not known. Per-nucleotide qualities are absent, and no much larger clonotype sits a single base away.

Input material: blood. The TCR sequence derives from a person aged 18 to 70 in good health. The chain uses TRBV10-3 and TRBJ2-2; the D gene identity is not certain. In nucleotide form, the sequence is TGTGCCATCAGTGAGTCGTTCAGCGGGGAGCTGTTTTTT. It specifies CAISESFSGELFF.